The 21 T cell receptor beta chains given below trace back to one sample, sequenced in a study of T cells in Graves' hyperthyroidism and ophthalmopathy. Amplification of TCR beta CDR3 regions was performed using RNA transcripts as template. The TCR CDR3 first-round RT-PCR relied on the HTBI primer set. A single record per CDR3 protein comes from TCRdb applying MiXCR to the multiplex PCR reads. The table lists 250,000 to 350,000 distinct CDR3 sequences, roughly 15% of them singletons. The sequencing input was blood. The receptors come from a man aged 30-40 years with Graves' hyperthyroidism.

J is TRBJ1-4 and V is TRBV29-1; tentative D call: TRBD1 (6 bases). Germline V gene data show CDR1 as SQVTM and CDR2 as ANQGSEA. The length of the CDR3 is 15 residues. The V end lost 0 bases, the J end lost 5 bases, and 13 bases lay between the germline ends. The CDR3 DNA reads TGCAGCGTTGAAGATATCAGGGGTATGAATGAAAAACTGTTTTTT. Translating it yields CSVEDIRGMNEKLFF.

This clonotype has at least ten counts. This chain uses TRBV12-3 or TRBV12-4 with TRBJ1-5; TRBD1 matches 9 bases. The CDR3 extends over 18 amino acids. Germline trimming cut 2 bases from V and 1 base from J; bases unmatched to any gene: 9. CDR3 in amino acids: CASSLYGDRAYSNQPQHF. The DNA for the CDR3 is TGTGCCAGCAGTTTATACGGGGACAGGGCATACAGCAATCAGCCCCAGCATTTT.

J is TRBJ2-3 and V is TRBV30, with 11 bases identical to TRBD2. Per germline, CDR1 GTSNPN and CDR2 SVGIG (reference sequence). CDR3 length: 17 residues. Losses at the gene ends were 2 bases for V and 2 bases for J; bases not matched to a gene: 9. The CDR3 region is CAWSKSRLAGITDTQYF. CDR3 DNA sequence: TGTGCCTGGAGTAAATCCAGACTAGCGGGGATCACAGATACGCAGTATTTT. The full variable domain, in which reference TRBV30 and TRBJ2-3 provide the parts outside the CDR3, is SQTIHQWPATLVQPVGSPLSLECTVEGTSNPNLYWYRQAAGRGLQLLFYSVGIGQISSEVPQNLSASRPQDRQFILSSKKLLLSDSGFYLCAWSKSRLAGITDTQYFGPGTRLTVL.

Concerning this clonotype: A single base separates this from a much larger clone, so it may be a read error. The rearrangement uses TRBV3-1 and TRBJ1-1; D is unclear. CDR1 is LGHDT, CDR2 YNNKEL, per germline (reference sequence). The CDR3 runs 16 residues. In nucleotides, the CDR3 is TGTGCCAGCAGCCTAGACTTCTTATCAGTGAACACTGAAGCTTCCTTT. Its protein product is CASSLDFLSVNTEASF.

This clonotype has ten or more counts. CDR3 residues: CAISPGEAGNTIYF. As DNA, the CDR3 is TGTGCCATCAGTCCAGGGGAGGCTGGAAACACCATATATTTT. The chain is built from TRBV10-3 and TRBJ1-3, with D perhaps TRBD1 (6 bases). The CDR3 is made up of 14 amino acids. Trimming cost V 5 bases and J 2 bases, with 10 bases left between them. CDR1 is ENHRY, CDR2 SYGVKD, per germline.

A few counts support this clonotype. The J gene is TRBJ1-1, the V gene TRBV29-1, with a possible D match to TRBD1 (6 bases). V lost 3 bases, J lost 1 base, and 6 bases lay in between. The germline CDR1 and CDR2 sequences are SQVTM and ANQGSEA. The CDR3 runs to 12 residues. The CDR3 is CSVETGNTEAFF. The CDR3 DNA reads TGCAGCGTTGAGACAGGGAACACTGAAGCTTTCTTT.

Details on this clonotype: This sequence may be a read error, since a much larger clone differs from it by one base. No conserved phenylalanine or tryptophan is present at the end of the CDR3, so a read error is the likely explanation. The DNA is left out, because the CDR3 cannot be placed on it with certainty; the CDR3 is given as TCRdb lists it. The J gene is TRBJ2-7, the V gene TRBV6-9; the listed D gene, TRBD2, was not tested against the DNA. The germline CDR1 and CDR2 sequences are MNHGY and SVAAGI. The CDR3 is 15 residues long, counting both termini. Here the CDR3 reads CASSSSWEGRYEQYL.

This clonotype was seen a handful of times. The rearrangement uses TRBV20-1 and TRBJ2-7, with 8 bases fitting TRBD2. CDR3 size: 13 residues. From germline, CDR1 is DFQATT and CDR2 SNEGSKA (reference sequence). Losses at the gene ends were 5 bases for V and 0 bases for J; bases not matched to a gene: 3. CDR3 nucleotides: TGCAGTGCTTCTAGCGGGCACTCCTACGAGCAGTACTTC. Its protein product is CSASSGHSYEQYF.

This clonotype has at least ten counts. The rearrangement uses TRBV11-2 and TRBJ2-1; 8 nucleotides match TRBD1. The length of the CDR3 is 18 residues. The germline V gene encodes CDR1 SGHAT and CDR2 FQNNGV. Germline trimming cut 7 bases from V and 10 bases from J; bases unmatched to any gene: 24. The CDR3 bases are TGTGCCAGCAACGCTTCGCCCCGACCGGGACAGGCCTCTGGGGAGCAGTTCTTC. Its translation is CASNASPRPGQASGEQFF. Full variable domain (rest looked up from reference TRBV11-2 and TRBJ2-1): EAGVAQSPRYKIIEKRQSVAFWCNPISGHATLYWYQQILGQGPKLLIQFQNNGVVDDSQLPKDRFSAERLKGVDSTLKIQPAKLEDSAVYLCASNASPRPGQASGEQFFGPGTRLTVL.

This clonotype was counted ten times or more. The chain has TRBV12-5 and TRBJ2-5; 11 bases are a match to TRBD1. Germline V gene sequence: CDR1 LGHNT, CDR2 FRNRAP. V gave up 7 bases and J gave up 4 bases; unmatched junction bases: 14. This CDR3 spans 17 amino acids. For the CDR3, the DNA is TGTGCTAGTGCCCCCGGACAGGGGGCTACCCTGGGAGAGACCCAGTACTTC. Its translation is CASAPGQGATLGETQYF.

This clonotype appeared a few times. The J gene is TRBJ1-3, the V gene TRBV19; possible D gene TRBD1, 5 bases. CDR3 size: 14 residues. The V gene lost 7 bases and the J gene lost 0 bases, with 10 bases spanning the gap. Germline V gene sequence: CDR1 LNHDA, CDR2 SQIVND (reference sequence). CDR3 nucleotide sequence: TGTGCCAGTACGAGGGACGTCTCTGGAAACACCATATATTTT. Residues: CASTRDVSGNTIYF. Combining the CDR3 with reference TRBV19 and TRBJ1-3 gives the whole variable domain DGGITQSPKYLFRKEGQNVTLSCEQNLNHDAMYWYRQDPGQGLRLIYYSQIVNDFQKGDIAEGYSVSREKKESFPLTVTSAQKNPTAFYLCASTRDVSGNTIYFGEGSWLTVV.

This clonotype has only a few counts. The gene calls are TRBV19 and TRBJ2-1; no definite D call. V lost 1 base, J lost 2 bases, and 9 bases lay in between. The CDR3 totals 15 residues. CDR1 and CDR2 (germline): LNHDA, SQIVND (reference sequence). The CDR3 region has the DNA TGTGCCAGTAGTATAGGGGGAAGGGCCTACAATGAGCAGTTCTTC. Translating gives CASSIGGRAYNEQFF.

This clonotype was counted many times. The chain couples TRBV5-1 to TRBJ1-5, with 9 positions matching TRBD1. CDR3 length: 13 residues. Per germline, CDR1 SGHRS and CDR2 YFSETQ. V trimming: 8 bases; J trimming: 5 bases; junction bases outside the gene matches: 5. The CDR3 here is CASRTGVDQPQHF. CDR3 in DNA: TGCGCCAGTAGGACAGGGGTCGATCAGCCCCAGCATTTT.

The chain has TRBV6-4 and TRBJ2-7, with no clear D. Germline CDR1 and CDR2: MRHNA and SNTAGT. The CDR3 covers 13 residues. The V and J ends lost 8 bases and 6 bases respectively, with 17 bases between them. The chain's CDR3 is CASSELHGREQYF. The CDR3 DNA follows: TGTGCCAGCTCAGAATTACACGGGCGCGAGCAGTACTTC.

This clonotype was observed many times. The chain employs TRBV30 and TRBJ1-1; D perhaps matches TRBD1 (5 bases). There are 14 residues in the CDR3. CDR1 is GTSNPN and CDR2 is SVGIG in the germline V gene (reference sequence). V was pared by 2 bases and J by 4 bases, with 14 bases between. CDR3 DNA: TGTGCCTGGAGTATCGGGGGTGGATCCACTGAAGCTTTCTTT. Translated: CAWSIGGGSTEAFF.

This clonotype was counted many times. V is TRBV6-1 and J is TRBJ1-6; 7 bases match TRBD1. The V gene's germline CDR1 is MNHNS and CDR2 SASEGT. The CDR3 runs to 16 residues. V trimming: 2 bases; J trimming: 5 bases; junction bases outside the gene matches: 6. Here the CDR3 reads CASSESVQGDNSPLHF. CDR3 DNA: TGTGCCAGCAGTGAATCGGTCCAGGGGGATAATTCACCCCTCCACTTT.

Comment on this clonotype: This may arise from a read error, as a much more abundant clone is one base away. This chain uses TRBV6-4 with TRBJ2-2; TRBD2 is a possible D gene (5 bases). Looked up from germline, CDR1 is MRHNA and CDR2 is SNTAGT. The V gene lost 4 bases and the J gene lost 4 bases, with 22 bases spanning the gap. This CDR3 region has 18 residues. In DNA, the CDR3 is TGTGCCAGCAGTGGCTCATCAACTGGGGTAGAGGGCACCGGGGAGCTGTTTTTT. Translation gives CASSGSSTGVEGTGELFF.

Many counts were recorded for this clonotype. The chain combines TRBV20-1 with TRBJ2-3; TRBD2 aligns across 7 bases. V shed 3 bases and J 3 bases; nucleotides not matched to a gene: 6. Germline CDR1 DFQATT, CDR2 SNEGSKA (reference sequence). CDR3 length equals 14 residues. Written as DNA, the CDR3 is TGCAGTGCTAGCGGCCTAGCGGAGACAGATACGCAGTATTTT. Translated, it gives CSASGLAETDTQYF.

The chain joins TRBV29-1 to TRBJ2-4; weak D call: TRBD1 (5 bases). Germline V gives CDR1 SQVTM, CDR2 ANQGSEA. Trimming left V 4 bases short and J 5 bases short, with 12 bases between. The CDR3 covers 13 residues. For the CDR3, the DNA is TGCAGCGTTGTTGAGACAGTCCAAAACATTCAGTACTTC. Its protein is CSVVETVQNIQYF.

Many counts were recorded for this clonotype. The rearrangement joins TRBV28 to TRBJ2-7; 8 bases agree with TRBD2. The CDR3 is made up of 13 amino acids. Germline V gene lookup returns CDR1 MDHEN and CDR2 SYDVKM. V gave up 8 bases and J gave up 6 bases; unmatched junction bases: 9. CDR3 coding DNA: TGTGCCAGCGAGGAAGCGGGAGAGGGCGAGCAGTACTTC. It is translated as CASEEAGEGEQYF.

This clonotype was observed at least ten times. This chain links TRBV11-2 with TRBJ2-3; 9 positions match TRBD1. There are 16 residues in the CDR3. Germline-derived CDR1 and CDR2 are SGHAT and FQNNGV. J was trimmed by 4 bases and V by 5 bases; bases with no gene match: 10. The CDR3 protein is CASSGRTGVIADTQYF. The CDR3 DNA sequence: TGTGCCAGCAGCGGCCGGACAGGGGTGATCGCAGATACGCAGTATTTT.